A selection of T cell receptor beta chains follows, all from one sample in a study of circulating CD8 cells and anti-PD-1 response in melanoma. TCRdb ran MiXCR on the reads and lists one entry per CDR3 protein. The sample lists under 450 distinct CDR3 sequences, under 9.5% seen once, with about 70% in the top ten. Sample: CD8+ T cells from PBMCs, taken at baseline or after one month of anti-PD-1 therapy (not recorded which). The receptors shown here come from a human donor with melanoma. The CDR3 runs from the conserved cysteine through the conserved F or W. Fields, in order: CDR3 DNA, CDR3 protein, V gene, clone size, D gene, J gene. D genes are given only for firm matches. Clone size is stated in some rows and not others, as once, few, many or a class when expanded.

cdr3_nt: TGTGCCAGTCTTAGCGGCGAGACCCAGTACTTC
cdr3_aa: CASLSGETQYF
v_call: TRBV19
clone_size: NA
d_call: NA
j_call: TRBJ2-5

cdr3_nt: TGTGCCAGCAGTTTATCGCGACAGGGGAACACTGAAGCTTTCTTT
cdr3_aa: CASSLSRQGNTEAFF
v_call: TRBV27
clone_size: medium-sized
d_call: TRBD1
j_call: TRBJ1-1

cdr3_nt: TGTGCCAGTAGTATTGGTAGGGCGGATGGCTACACCTTC
cdr3_aa: CASSIGRADGYTF
v_call: TRBV19
clone_size: NA
d_call: NA
j_call: TRBJ1-2

cdr3_nt: TGTGCCAGCAGCAAAGCAAGTGAGGGGGATACCCTAATTGGCAATCAGCCCCAGCATTTT
cdr3_aa: CASSKASEGDTLIGNQPQHF
v_call: TRBV21-1
clone_size: medium-sized
d_call: NA
j_call: TRBJ1-5

cdr3_nt: TGTGCCAGTAGTATAACCGGGACAGGGTTTATATACGAGCAGTACTTC
cdr3_aa: CASSITGTGFIYEQYF
v_call: TRBV19
clone_size: medium-sized
d_call: TRBD1
j_call: TRBJ2-7

cdr3_nt: TGCAGTGCTAGAGATCGACGACCCGTCCCCTATAATTCACCCCTCCACTTT
cdr3_aa: CSARDRRPVPYNSPLHF
v_call: TRBV20-1
clone_size: medium-sized
d_call: NA
j_call: TRBJ1-6

cdr3_nt: TGTGCCAGTAGTATCGGACGGGGCGGGGGCTACACCTTC
cdr3_aa: CASSIGRGGGYTF
v_call: TRBV19
clone_size: medium-sized
d_call: NA
j_call: TRBJ1-2

cdr3_nt: TGTGCCAGCAGCTTAGATCCCGGGGGTACTAGCACAGATACGCAGTATTTT
cdr3_aa: CASSLDPGGTSTDTQYF
v_call: TRBV7-2
clone_size: medium-sized
d_call: NA
j_call: TRBJ2-3

cdr3_nt: TGTGCCAGCAGTGAAGCCCCGGGGCTAGAAGGTGCGACAGATACGCAGTATTTT
cdr3_aa: CASSEAPGLEGATDTQYF
v_call: TRBV2
clone_size: medium-sized
d_call: NA
j_call: TRBJ2-3

cdr3_nt: TGTGCCAGCAGTTCTGGGCTTTCGGAGACCCAGTACTTC
cdr3_aa: CASSSGLSETQYF
v_call: TRBV27
clone_size: medium-sized
d_call: NA
j_call: TRBJ2-5

cdr3_nt: TGCAGCGTTGCCCCGGGCGGGCGGGGATATGGCTACACCTTC
cdr3_aa: CSVAPGGRGYGYTF
v_call: TRBV29-1
clone_size: large
d_call: NA
j_call: TRBJ1-2

cdr3_nt: TGCAGCGCCACAGCGGGGAATGAGCAGTTCTTC
cdr3_aa: CSATAGNEQFF
v_call: TRBV29-1
clone_size: medium-sized
d_call: TRBD2
j_call: TRBJ2-1

cdr3_nt: TGTGCCAGCAGTTTACCCTCTAATTACAATGAGCAGTTCTTC
cdr3_aa: CASSLPSNYNEQFF
v_call: TRBV27
clone_size: medium-sized
d_call: NA
j_call: TRBJ2-1

cdr3_nt: TGTGCCAGCAGCTTGGTCGGGGTAATGAGCAATCAGCCCCAGCATTTT
cdr3_aa: CASSLVGVMSNQPQHF
v_call: TRBV5-8
clone_size: medium-sized
d_call: NA
j_call: TRBJ1-5

cdr3_nt: TGTGCCAGCAGCTTATTTGCGGGGGGCGAGAACGAGCAGTACTTC
cdr3_aa: CASSLFAGGENEQYF
v_call: TRBV7-2
clone_size: medium-sized
d_call: TRBD2
j_call: TRBJ2-7

cdr3_nt: TGTGCCAGCAGCTTGGGACAGCCATGGGAGCAGTTCTTC
cdr3_aa: CASSLGQPWEQFF
v_call: TRBV7-3
clone_size: medium-sized
d_call: TRBD1
j_call: TRBJ2-1

cdr3_nt: TGTGCCATCAGTGGAGAGTTTTGGGAAAGACTGTTTTTT
cdr3_aa: CAISGEFWERLFF
v_call: TRBV10-3
clone_size: medium-sized
d_call: NA
j_call: TRBJ1-4

cdr3_nt: TGTGCCAGCAGCCTAGGGACTAGCGGGCCCCAATGGTACTTC
cdr3_aa: CASSLGTSGPQWYF
v_call: TRBV16
clone_size: medium-sized
d_call: TRBD2
j_call: TRBJ2-7

cdr3_nt: TGTGCCAGCAGTTTCGGGAATGGACAGGTTCCTTACGAGCAGTACTTC
cdr3_aa: CASSFGNGQVPYEQYF
v_call: TRBV28
clone_size: medium-sized
d_call: TRBD1
j_call: TRBJ2-7

cdr3_nt: TGTGCCAGCAGCTTGTCCCATGTGGTAGCCTACGAGCAGTACTTC
cdr3_aa: CASSLSHVVAYEQYF
v_call: TRBV5-6
clone_size: hyperexpanded
d_call: NA
j_call: TRBJ2-7

cdr3_nt: TGTGCCAGCAGCTCCACCGGGACATGGGGAGAGACCCAGTACTTC
cdr3_aa: CASSSTGTWGETQYF
v_call: TRBV7-3
clone_size: large
d_call: NA
j_call: TRBJ2-5

cdr3_nt: TGTGCCAGCAGCTTGGAGGGCAGAATTTATGGCTACACCTTC
cdr3_aa: CASSLEGRIYGYTF
v_call: TRBV5-4
clone_size: NA
d_call: NA
j_call: TRBJ1-2

cdr3_nt: TGTGCCAGCAGCTTGGATTTCAGTTCTTCCACAGATACGCAGTATTTT
cdr3_aa: CASSLDFSSSTDTQYF
v_call: TRBV5-4
clone_size: medium-sized
d_call: NA
j_call: TRBJ2-3

cdr3_nt: TGTGCCAGCTCCGGGACTAGCGGGGGGCGAGGTACCGGGGAGCTGTTTTTT
cdr3_aa: CASSGTSGGRGTGELFF
v_call: TRBV9
clone_size: medium-sized
d_call: TRBD2
j_call: TRBJ2-2

cdr3_nt: TGTGCCAGCAGCGGTTGGGCGGACAGGGTGACCACCGGGGAGCTGTTTTTT
cdr3_aa: CASSGWADRVTTGELFF
v_call: TRBV28
clone_size: NA
d_call: TRBD1
j_call: TRBJ2-2

cdr3_nt: TGTGCCAGCAGTATGGGGGGAAATGAGCAGTTCTTC
cdr3_aa: CASSMGGNEQFF
v_call: TRBV27
clone_size: medium-sized
d_call: NA
j_call: TRBJ2-1

cdr3_nt: TGTGCCAGCAGCGATAGCGGGGGGGGCAACGAGCAGTACTTC
cdr3_aa: CASSDSGGGNEQYF
v_call: TRBV2
clone_size: large
d_call: TRBD2
j_call: TRBJ2-7

cdr3_nt: TGTGCCAGCAGCTTGAGGGACAGACCCTACGAGCAGTACTTC
cdr3_aa: CASSLRDRPYEQYF
v_call: TRBV5-6
clone_size: medium-sized
d_call: TRBD1
j_call: TRBJ2-7

cdr3_nt: TGTGCCAGCAGCTTTGGTGTGGGCTGGGAGCAGTACTTC
cdr3_aa: CASSFGVGWEQYF
v_call: TRBV7-2
clone_size: few
d_call: NA
j_call: TRBJ2-7

cdr3_nt: TGTGCCAGCAGCTTAGAACCAGGGACTTCCGAGTGGGCCGGGGAGCTGTTTTTT
cdr3_aa: CASSLEPGTSEWAGELFF
v_call: TRBV7-2
clone_size: medium-sized
d_call: NA
j_call: TRBJ2-2

cdr3_nt: TGCAGTGCTAGAGATAGTTGGGGGGGTCGCCTTAGCACAGATACGCAGTATTTT
cdr3_aa: CSARDSWGGRLSTDTQYF
v_call: TRBV20-1
clone_size: large
d_call: TRBD2
j_call: TRBJ2-3

cdr3_nt: TGCAGTGCAGGGACAGATACGCAGTATTTT
cdr3_aa: CSAGTDTQYF
v_call: TRBV29-1
clone_size: few
d_call: NA
j_call: TRBJ2-3

cdr3_nt: TGTGCCAGTAGTTGGGGGGCAGATACGCAGTATTTT
cdr3_aa: CASSWGADTQYF
v_call: TRBV19
clone_size: medium-sized
d_call: NA
j_call: TRBJ2-3

cdr3_nt: TGTGCCAGCAGCCAATCGCGAGATGAGCAGTTCTTC
cdr3_aa: CASSQSRDEQFF
v_call: TRBV14
clone_size: large
d_call: NA
j_call: TRBJ2-1

cdr3_nt: TGTGCCAGCAGCCCCCCTCCGGGACTTTCCTACGAGCAGTACTTC
cdr3_aa: CASSPPPGLSYEQYF
v_call: TRBV21-1
clone_size: large
d_call: NA
j_call: TRBJ2-7

cdr3_nt: TGTGCCAGCAGCTTGGAAGTTGGCAGCGAGACCTATGGCTACACCTTC
cdr3_aa: CASSLEVGSETYGYTF
v_call: TRBV5-6
clone_size: hyperexpanded
d_call: NA
j_call: TRBJ1-2

cdr3_nt: TGTGCCAGCAGTTCATCAGTGACGGGGCTGAACACTGAAGCTTTCTTT
cdr3_aa: CASSSSVTGLNTEAFF
v_call: TRBV6-2/TRBV6-3
clone_size: large
d_call: NA
j_call: TRBJ1-1

cdr3_nt: TGTGCCAGCAGTGCGGACAGGGGATGGTACGAGCAGTACTTC
cdr3_aa: CASSADRGWYEQYF
v_call: TRBV6-6
clone_size: medium-sized
d_call: TRBD1
j_call: TRBJ2-7

cdr3_nt: TGTGCCAGTAGTACCTTCGCGTACGGACAGGGTAACTATGGCTACACCTTC
cdr3_aa: CASSTFAYGQGNYGYTF
v_call: TRBV19
clone_size: medium-sized
d_call: TRBD1
j_call: TRBJ1-2

cdr3_nt: TGTGCCAGCAGCTTAGTAGCAGTTGGCAAAGAGACCCAGTACTTC
cdr3_aa: CASSLVAVGKETQYF
v_call: TRBV7-6
clone_size: large
d_call: NA
j_call: TRBJ2-5

cdr3_nt: TGCAGTGCTAGAGAAGGGGGGGGTTGGAACAATGAGCAGTTCTTC
cdr3_aa: CSAREGGGWNNEQFF
v_call: TRBV20-1
clone_size: few
d_call: NA
j_call: TRBJ2-1

cdr3_nt: TGTGCCAGACACAGCTCCTACAATGAGCAGTTCTTC
cdr3_aa: CARHSSYNEQFF
v_call: TRBV30
clone_size: large
d_call: NA
j_call: TRBJ2-1

cdr3_nt: TGTGCCAGCAGTTTATTCAGGGCTGGGGCCAACGTCCTGACTTTC
cdr3_aa: CASSLFRAGANVLTF
v_call: TRBV27
clone_size: medium-sized
d_call: NA
j_call: TRBJ2-6

cdr3_nt: TGCGCCAGCAGCCACCGGGACGGCTCCTACGAGCAGTACTTC
cdr3_aa: CASSHRDGSYEQYF
v_call: TRBV4-1
clone_size: medium-sized
d_call: NA
j_call: TRBJ2-7

cdr3_nt: TGCGCCAGCAGGAGGGGGAACGAGCAGTACTTC
cdr3_aa: CASRRGNEQYF
v_call: TRBV4-3
clone_size: medium-sized
d_call: NA
j_call: TRBJ2-7

cdr3_nt: TGCGCCAGCAGCCCGGGATCCTACACGTGCTATGAGCAGTACTTC
cdr3_aa: CASSPGSYTCYEQYF
v_call: TRBV5-1
clone_size: NA
d_call: NA
j_call: TRBJ2-7